These 8 T cell receptor beta chains were sequenced from one sample in a study of blood T cell repertoires in COVID-19. Measured with immunoSEQ multiplex PCR; TCRdb has only the in-frame clones, and not every one. The table lists about 220,000 clones, 65% to 90% of them singletons, with 2.4% in the top ten. The source material was peripheral blood. The receptors were sampled from a woman in her seventies with COVID-19, enrolled during active disease.

The rearrangement joins TRBV7-2 to TRBJ2-1, with 10 bases lining up with TRBD2. The CDR3 spans 17 residues. Germline V gives CDR1 SGHTA, CDR2 FQGNSA. V shed 5 bases and J 0 bases; nucleotides not matched to a gene: 7. This chain's CDR3 is CASSVMSSGSSYNEQFF. DNA of the CDR3: TGTGCCAGCAGCGTCATGTCTAGCGGGAGCTCCTACAATGAGCAGTTCTTC.

This clone has just a few counts. J is TRBJ1-1 and V is TRBV7-2; a possible D gene is TRBD1 (6 bases). CDR3 size: 14 residues. Germline CDR1 and CDR2: SGHTA and FQGNSA. Trimming left V 3 bases short and J 3 bases short, with 11 bases between. The CDR3 sequence: CASSFVRGDTEAFF. The CDR3, as DNA: TGTGCCAGCAGCTTTGTCAGGGGTGACACTGAAGCTTTCTTT. The variable domain in full, with the rest retrieved from reference TRBV7-2 and TRBJ1-1, is GAGVSQSPSNKVTEKGKDVELRCDPISGHTALYWYRQSLGQGLEFLIYFQGNSAPDKSGLPSDRFSAERTGGSVSTLTIQRTQQEDSAVYLCASSFVRGDTEAFFGQGTRLTVV.

The chain is built from TRBV11-2 and TRBJ1-2; D may be TRBD1 (6 bases). Germline lookup yields CDR1 SGHAT and CDR2 FQNNGV. CDR3 size: 15 residues. V gave up 4 bases and J gave up 7 bases, with 19 bases separating them. As DNA, the CDR3 is TGTGCCAGCAGCTCCGTAGGGGGTCTAGCTAGTGGCTACACCTTC. Its protein is CASSSVGGLASGYTF.

The rearrangement links TRBV13 to TRBJ1-2; 8 bases are a match to TRBD1. In germline, CDR1 is PRHDT, CDR2 FYEKMQ (reference sequence). J gave up 8 bases and V 1 base, and 6 bases lay outside the gene matches. The CDR3 covers 14 residues. CDR3 nucleotides: TGTGCCAGCAGCTTAGTAGACAGGGGAAGCGGCTACACCTTC. The encoded protein is CASSLVDRGSGYTF.

V gene TRBV10-3 combines with J gene TRBJ2-2; TRBD1 might be the D (5 bases). The CDR3 totals 16 residues. Trimming took 3 bases from V and 4 from J, leaving 15 bases between them. Germline lookup yields CDR1 ENHRY and CDR2 SYGVKD. CDR3 region: CAISEFSGRTTGELFF. In DNA, the CDR3 is TGTGCCATCAGTGAATTCTCAGGGCGGACCACCGGGGAGCTGTTTTTT.

The chain links TRBV29-1 to TRBJ1-2; 7 bases are shared with TRBD1. The CDR3 has 12 amino acids. Germline V lookup: CDR1 SQVTM, CDR2 ANQGSEA. Trimming at V came to 6 bases and at J to 6 bases, leaving 7 bases not matched to a gene. The CDR3 sequence is CSVTGTENGYTF. The CDR3 DNA reads TGCAGCGTAACCGGGACAGAAAATGGCTACACCTTC.

This rearrangement joins TRBV6-2 or TRBV6-3 to TRBJ2-1, with a weak D call TRBD2 (5 bases). Germline assignment: CDR1 MNHEY and CDR2 SVGEGT. The V gene lost 5 bases and the J gene lost 8 bases, with 13 bases spanning the gap. The CDR3 is 13 amino acids. CDR3 sequence (DNA): TGTGCCAGCAGTACCCCGGAGGCCCATGAGCAGTTCTTC. This encodes CASSTPEAHEQFF.

This clone was seen only once. The V and J genes are TRBV5-8 and TRBJ2-7, with TRBD2 as a possible D gene (5 bases). This CDR3 spans 12 amino acids. Germline values: CDR1 SGHTS, CDR2 YDEGEE. V was shortened by 7 bases and J by 3 bases, with 11 bases between the two germline ends. The chain's CDR3 is CASYRGNYEQYF. CDR3 in DNA: TGTGCCAGCTACAGAGGGAACTACGAGCAGTACTTC.